These 9 T cell receptor beta chains originate from one sample sequenced in a study of blood T cell repertoires in COVID-19. Assay used: immunoSEQ multiplex PCR; TCRdb lists only in-frame clones, some missing. The data contain about 81,000 clones, roughly 89% of them singletons. The sample consisted of PBMCs or T cells enriched from blood (not recorded which). The receptors here all came from a woman in her 50s with acute COVID-19.

V gene TRBV10-3 combines with J gene TRBJ2-1; D gene unclear. V gave up 6 bases and J gave up 6 bases, with 18 bases separating them. The CDR3 spans 15 residues. The germline V gene encodes CDR1 ENHRY and CDR2 SYGVKD. This CDR3 reads CAIRVSPEVGNEQFF. The CDR3 nucleotides are TGTGCCATCAGAGTTAGCCCAGAGGTAGGCAATGAGCAGTTCTTC.

This chain uses TRBV27 with TRBJ2-7; 9 bases map to TRBD1. The CDR3 sequence is 15 residues long. J gave up 7 bases and V 5 bases, and 12 bases lay outside the gene matches. CDR1 is MNHEY, CDR2 SMNVEV, per germline (reference sequence). The CDR3 sequence: CASSVTGTGFGEQYF. The CDR3 nucleotides read TGTGCCAGCAGTGTGACCGGGACAGGGTTTGGGGAGCAGTACTTC.

V gene TRBV9 combines with J gene TRBJ1-2; TRBD1 is a possible D gene (5 bases). V was cut by 0 bases and J by 7 bases, with 10 bases left in between. Per the germline V gene, CDR1 is SGDLS and CDR2 is YYNGEE. CDR3 length: 13 residues. Written as DNA, the CDR3 is TGTGCCAGCAGCGTAGCCAGGGAGGGTGGCTACACCTTC. The encoded protein is CASSVAREGGYTF.

J is TRBJ2-7 and V is TRBV14, with 9 bases lining up with TRBD1. The V and J ends lost 1 base and 8 bases, in that order; junction bases with no gene match: 9. Looked up from germline, CDR1 is SGHDN and CDR2 is FVKESK. The CDR3 sequence is 15 residues long. The CDR3 DNA is TGTGCCAGCAGCCAAGGTCCGATAACAGGGGGCAAGCAGTACTTC. Its protein is CASSQGPITGGKQYF.

The rearrangement uses TRBV7-8 and TRBJ2-3, with 12 bases aligning to TRBD2. Germline V gene lookup returns CDR1 SGHVS and CDR2 FQNEAQ. The CDR3 covers 15 residues. The J segment lost 6 bases and the V segment lost 2 bases, leaving 3 bases of the junction unmatched. Here the CDR3 reads CASSLTSGRSDTQYF. The DNA of the CDR3 is TGTGCCAGCAGCTTAACTAGCGGGAGGAGTGATACGCAGTATTTT.

This chain connects TRBV10-1 to TRBJ2-2; D call uncertain. V lost 3 bases to trimming and J lost 0 bases, with 8 bases between them. The CDR3 totals 15 residues. CDR1 and CDR2 (germline): WNHNN, SYGVQD (reference sequence). The CDR3: CASSDEDSNTGELFF. As DNA, the CDR3 is TGCGCCAGCAGTGACGAGGATTCGAACACCGGGGAGCTGTTTTTT.

The gene calls are TRBV2 and TRBJ1-1; 7 nucleotides align to TRBD1. Per the germline V gene, CDR1 is SNHLY and CDR2 is FYNNEI. V trimming: 8 bases; J trimming: 3 bases; junction bases outside the gene matches: 12. The CDR3 consists of 15 residues. The CDR3 DNA reads TGTGCCAGCCGAGGAAGTGGGGGACAGCACACTGAAGCTTTCTTT. Translated: CASRGSGGQHTEAFF.

This chain joins TRBV6-2 or TRBV6-3 and TRBJ2-6; 9 bases agree with TRBD1. From germline, CDR1 is MNHEY and CDR2 SVGEGT. This CDR3 has 16 residues. V gave up 6 bases and J gave up 1 base; unmatched junction bases: 4. This chain's CDR3 is CASSYGQGSGANVLTF. CDR3 nucleotides: TGTGCCAGCAGCTATGGACAGGGGTCTGGGGCCAACGTCCTGACTTTC.

The chain carries TRBV10-3 and TRBJ1-5; TRBD1 matches 7 bases. Germline V gene data show CDR1 as ENHRY and CDR2 as SYGVKD. CDR3 length: 15 residues. With 4 bases clipped from V and 4 bases from J, the junction kept 7 bases outside the gene matches. CDR3 residues: CAISATGTVNQPQHF. Written as DNA, the CDR3 is TGTGCCATCAGTGCAACCGGGACAGTAAATCAGCCCCAGCATTTT.